This T cell receptor (beta chain) is drawn from a study of breast tumors, draining lymph nodes, adjacent tissues. TCRdb fed the multiplex PCR reads into MiXCR, producing one record per CDR3 protein. The sample contains about 230,000 distinct CDR3 sequences, 32% of which appear only once. The CDR3 contains 16 residues. V lost 6 bases, J lost 0 bases, and 3 bases stayed unmatched. Germline-derived CDR1 and CDR2 are MNHNY and SVGAGI (reference sequence). Only a few counts were recorded for this clonotype. Breast cancer patients provided tissue from their axillary draining lymph nodes. The specimen sequenced was axillary lymph node tissue. This receptor was obtained from a female donor with breast cancer. Some clones in this sample may be carry-over from other donors' samples. The rearrangement joins TRBV6-6 to TRBJ2-3, with TRBD2 matching over 13 bases. The CDR3 DNA follows: TGTGCCAGCAGGGGGACTAGCGGGGCTAGCACAGATACGCAGTATTTT. It translates to CASRGTSGASTDTQYF.